This entry features one TCR beta chain sequence. The same CDR3 arises from other DNA sequences in this sample as well. Profiling relied on immunoSEQ multiplex PCR, and the TCRdb table lists in-frame clones only, not all of them. Among 150,000 to 190,000 clones listed, around 94% were seen once. These data belong to a study of OX40 agonist ivuxolimab in advanced cancers. Across the study: Patients were treated with intravenous ivuxolimab, dosed at 0.01 to 10 mg/kg and infused every 2 weeks. Anti-PD-1, anti-PD-L1 or anti-CTLA-4 therapy given earlier was allowed, and 40% had some. Mean age about 60 years, range about 20 to 85; 82.7% male.

This TCR derives from an adult with an advanced solid tumor such as melanoma, head and neck, liver or kidney cancer. Specimen: CD4+ or CD8+ T cells sorted from blood, collected in a trial of the OX40 agonist ivuxolimab.

The CDR3 protein is CASSIARGPGANVLTF. The CDR3 nucleotides read TGTGCCAGTAGTATAGCTAGGGGACCTGGGGCCAACGTCCTGACTTTC. The chain uses TRBV19 and TRBJ2-6; D tentatively reads TRBD1 or TRBD2 (5 bases each). Germline V gives CDR1 LNHDA, CDR2 SQIVND (reference sequence). Trimming took 1 base from V and 2 from J, leaving 9 bases between them. The CDR3 is 16 amino acids.